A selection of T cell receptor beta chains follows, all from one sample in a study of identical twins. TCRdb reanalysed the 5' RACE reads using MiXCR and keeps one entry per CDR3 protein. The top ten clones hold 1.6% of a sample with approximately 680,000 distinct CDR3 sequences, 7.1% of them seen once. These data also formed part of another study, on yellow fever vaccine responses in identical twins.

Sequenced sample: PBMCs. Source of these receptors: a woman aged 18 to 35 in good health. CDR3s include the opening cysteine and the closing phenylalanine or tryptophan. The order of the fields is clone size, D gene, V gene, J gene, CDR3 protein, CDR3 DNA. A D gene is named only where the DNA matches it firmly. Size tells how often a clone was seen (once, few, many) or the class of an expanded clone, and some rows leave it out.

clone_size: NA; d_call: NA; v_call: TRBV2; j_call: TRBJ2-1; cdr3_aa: CASRDNFLSDEQFF; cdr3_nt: TGTGCCAGCAGAGACAACTTTCTTAGTGATGAGCAGTTCTTC
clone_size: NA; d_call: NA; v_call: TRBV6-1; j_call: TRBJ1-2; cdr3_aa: CACRPFTVLGYTF; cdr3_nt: TGTGCCTGCAGACCTTTTACGGTTTTGGGCTACACCTTC
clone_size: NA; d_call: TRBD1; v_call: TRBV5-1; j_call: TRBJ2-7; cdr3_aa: CASSALTGVSSIYEQYF; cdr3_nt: TGCGCCAGCAGCGCACTGACAGGGGTCTCATCCATCTACGAGCAGTACTTC
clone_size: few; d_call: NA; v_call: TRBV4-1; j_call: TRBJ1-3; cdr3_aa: CASSQDLSGNTIYF; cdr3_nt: TGCGCCAGCAGCCAAGATCTCTCTGGAAACACCATATATTTT
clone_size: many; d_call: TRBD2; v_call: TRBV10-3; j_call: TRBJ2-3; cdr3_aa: CAISDSEGLAGLRTSSTDTQYF; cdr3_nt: TGTGCCATCAGTGACTCTGAGGGACTAGCGGGGTTACGGACCTCTAGCACAGATACGCAGTATTTT
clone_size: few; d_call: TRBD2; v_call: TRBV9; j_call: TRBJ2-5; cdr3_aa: CASSPWTRAQETQYF; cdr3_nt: TGTGCCAGCAGCCCCTGGACTAGAGCCCAAGAGACCCAGTACTTC
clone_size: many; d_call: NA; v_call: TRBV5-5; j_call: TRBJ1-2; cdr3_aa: CASSLGPYPSGYTF; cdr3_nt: TGTGCCAGCAGCTTAGGTCCGTACCCTTCCGGCTACACCTTC
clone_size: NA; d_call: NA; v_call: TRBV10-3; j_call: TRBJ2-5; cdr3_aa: CAISESRVRETQYF; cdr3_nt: TGTGCCATCAGTGAGTCTAGGGTACGGGAGACCCAGTACTTC
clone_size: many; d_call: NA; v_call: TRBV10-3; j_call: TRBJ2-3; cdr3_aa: CAISAQWSTDTQYF; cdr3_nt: TGTGCCATCAGTGCACAATGGAGCACAGATACGCAGTATTTT
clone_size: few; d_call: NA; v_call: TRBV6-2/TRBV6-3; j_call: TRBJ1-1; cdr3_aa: CASTTRGSISTEAFF; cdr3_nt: TGTGCCAGCACGACCCGGGGCTCCATCTCCACTGAAGCTTTCTTT
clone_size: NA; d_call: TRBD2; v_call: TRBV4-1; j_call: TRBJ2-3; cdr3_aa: CASSQSPGTITDTQYF; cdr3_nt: TGCGCCAGCAGCCAATCTCCCGGGACTATCACAGATACGCAGTATTTT
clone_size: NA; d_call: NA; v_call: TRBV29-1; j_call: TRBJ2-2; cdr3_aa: CSVVSENTGELFF; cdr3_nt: TGCAGCGTTGTATCGGAGAACACCGGGGAGCTGTTTTTT
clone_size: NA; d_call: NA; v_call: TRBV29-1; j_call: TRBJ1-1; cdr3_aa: CSVEDLRGVEAFF; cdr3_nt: TGCAGCGTTGAAGATCTAAGGGGAGTTGAAGCTTTCTTT
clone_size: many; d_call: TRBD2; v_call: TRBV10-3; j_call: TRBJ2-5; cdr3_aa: CAIGRASETQYF; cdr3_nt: TGTGCCATCGGGAGGGCCAGTGAGACCCAGTACTTC
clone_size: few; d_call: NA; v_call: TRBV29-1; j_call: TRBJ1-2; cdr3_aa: CSVYLVPNGYTF; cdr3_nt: TGCAGCGTTTATTTGGTACCCAACGGCTACACCTTC
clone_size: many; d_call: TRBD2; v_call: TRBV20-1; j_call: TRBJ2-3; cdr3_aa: CSAVSGGATDTQYF; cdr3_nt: TGCAGTGCTGTTAGCGGGGGGGCCACAGATACGCAGTATTTT
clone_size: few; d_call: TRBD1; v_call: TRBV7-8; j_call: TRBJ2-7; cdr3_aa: CASSPDPGQGSYEQYF; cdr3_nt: TGTGCCAGCAGCCCAGACCCGGGACAGGGCTCCTACGAGCAGTACTTC
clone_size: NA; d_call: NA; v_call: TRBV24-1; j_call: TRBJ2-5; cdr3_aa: CATSDRDSGYQETQYF; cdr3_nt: TGTGCCACCAGTGACCGGGACTCGGGGTACCAAGAGACCCAGTACTTC
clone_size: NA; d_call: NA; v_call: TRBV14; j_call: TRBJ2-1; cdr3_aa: CASSQLAHEQFF; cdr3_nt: TGTGCCAGCAGCCAACTGGCTCATGAGCAGTTCTTC
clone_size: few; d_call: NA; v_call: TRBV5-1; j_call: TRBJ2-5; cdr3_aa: CASSRGTANQETQYF; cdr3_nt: TGCGCCAGCAGCCGCGGGACGGCAAATCAAGAGACCCAGTACTTC
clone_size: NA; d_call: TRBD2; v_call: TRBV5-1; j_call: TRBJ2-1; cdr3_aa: CASSHTSGRPPYNEQFF; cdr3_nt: TGCGCCAGCAGCCACACTAGCGGGAGGCCCCCATACAATGAGCAGTTCTTC
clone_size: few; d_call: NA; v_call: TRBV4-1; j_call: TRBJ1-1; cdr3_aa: CASSPPHGSAFF; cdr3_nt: TGCGCCAGCAGCCCCCCACACGGGTCAGCTTTCTTT
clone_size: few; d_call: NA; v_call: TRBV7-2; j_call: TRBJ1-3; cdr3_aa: CASSIPQVKGNTIYF; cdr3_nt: TGTGCCAGCAGCATCCCGCAGGTTAAGGGAAACACCATATATTTT
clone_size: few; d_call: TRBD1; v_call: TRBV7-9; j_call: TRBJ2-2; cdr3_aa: CASSRAGGLITGELFF; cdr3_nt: TGTGCCAGCAGCCGCGCAGGGGGTCTTATCACCGGGGAGCTGTTTTTT
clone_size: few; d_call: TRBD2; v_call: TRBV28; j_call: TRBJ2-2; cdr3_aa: CASRFSGGNTGELFF; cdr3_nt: TGTGCCAGCAGGTTTAGCGGGGGGAACACCGGGGAGCTGTTTTTT
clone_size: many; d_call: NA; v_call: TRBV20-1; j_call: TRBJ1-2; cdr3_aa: CSARDAYHRQEQGSFGYTF; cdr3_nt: TGCAGTGCTAGAGATGCCTACCATCGTCAAGAACAGGGCTCTTTTGGCTACACCTTC
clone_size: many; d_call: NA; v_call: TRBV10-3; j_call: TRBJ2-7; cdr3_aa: CAISGGGSRGEQYF; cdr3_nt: TGTGCCATCAGTGGCGGGGGCTCAAGGGGGGAGCAGTACTTC
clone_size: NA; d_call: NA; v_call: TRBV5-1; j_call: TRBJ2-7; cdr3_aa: CASSLAQSTEYEQYF; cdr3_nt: TGCGCCAGCAGCTTGGCGCAGTCAACGGAGTACGAGCAGTACTTC
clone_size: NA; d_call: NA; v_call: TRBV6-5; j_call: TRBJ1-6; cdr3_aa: CASSYSILLNSPLHF; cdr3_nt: TGTGCCAGCAGTTACTCGATCCTGCTTAATTCACCCCTCCACTTT
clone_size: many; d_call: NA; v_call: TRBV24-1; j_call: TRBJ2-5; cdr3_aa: CATSAPDGEETQYF; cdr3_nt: TGTGCCACCAGTGCCCCGGACGGGGAAGAGACCCAGTACTTC
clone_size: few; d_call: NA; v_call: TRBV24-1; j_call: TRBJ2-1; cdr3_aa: CATSGSNEQFF; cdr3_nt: TGTGCCACTTCCGGTTCAAATGAGCAGTTCTTC
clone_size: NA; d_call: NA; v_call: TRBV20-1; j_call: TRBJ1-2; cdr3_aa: CSARDVWGNNYGYTF; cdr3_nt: TGCAGTGCTAGAGACGTGTGGGGAAATAACTATGGCTACACCTTC
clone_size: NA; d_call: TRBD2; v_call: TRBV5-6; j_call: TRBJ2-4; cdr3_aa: CASSPVGEGPKNIQYF; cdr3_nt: TGTGCCAGCAGCCCTGTGGGGGAGGGCCCCAAAAACATTCAGTACTTC
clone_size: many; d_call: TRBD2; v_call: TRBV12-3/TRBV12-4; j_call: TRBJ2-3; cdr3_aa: CASSFGTSGHLSQYF; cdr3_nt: TGTGCCAGCAGTTTTGGGACTAGCGGCCACCTAAGCCAGTATTTT
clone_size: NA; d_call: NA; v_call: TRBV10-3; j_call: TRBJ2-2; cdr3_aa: CATLTSANTGELFF; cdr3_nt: TGTGCCACTCTGACAAGCGCGAACACCGGGGAGCTGTTTTTT
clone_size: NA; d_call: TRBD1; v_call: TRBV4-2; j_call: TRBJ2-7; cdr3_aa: CASSQDWTGAFYEQYF; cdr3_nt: TGTGCCAGCAGCCAAGATTGGACAGGCGCTTTCTACGAGCAGTACTTC
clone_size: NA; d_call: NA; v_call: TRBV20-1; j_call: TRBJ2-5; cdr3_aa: CSAPLRKVQETQYF; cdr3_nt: TGCAGTGCACCACTACGTAAGGTTCAAGAGACCCAGTACTTC